Below, 26 T cell receptor beta chains from the same sample are listed, as sequenced in a study of PD-1 blockade in mismatch repair-deficient tumors. Generated by immunoSEQ multiplex PCR, the TCRdb table keeps only in-frame clones and is missing some. The repertoire holds approximately 80,000 clones, roughly 80% seen once, with less than 6.5% in the top ten. Sequencing was performed on peripheral blood, taken 44 weeks after starting pembrolizumab. The receptors here all came from an adult with mismatch repair-deficient cancer.

A remark on this clone: Other DNA variants within this sample encode the same CDR3. The chain joins TRBV9 to TRBJ2-7, with TRBD2 identical over 8 bases. The CDR3 spans 14 residues. Trimming cost V 2 bases and J 4 bases; bases outside gene matches: 5. CDR1 SGDLS and CDR2 YYNGEE come from the germline V gene. CDR3 sequence reads: CASSVTSGSYEQYF. CDR3 nucleotide sequence: TGTGCCAGCAGCGTTACGAGCGGGAGTTACGAGCAGTACTTC.

Details on this clone: The same CDR3 arises from other DNA sequences in this sample as well. This chain connects TRBV7-9 to TRBJ2-7; TRBD1 might be the D (6 bases). CDR1 and CDR2 from the germline V gene are SEHNR and FQNEAQ (reference sequence). The V end was cut by 5 bases, the J end by 5 bases, with 13 bases between. The CDR3 extends over 13 amino acids. The CDR3 sequence: CASSPGTSHEQYF. As DNA, the CDR3 is TGTGCCAGCAGCCCGGGGACAAGCCACGAGCAGTACTTC.

The J gene is TRBJ2-3, the V gene TRBV14, with D tentatively TRBD2 (6 bases). Germline CDR1 reads SGHDN; CDR2 reads FVKESK. CDR3 length: 14 residues. Trimming left V 2 bases short and J 3 bases short, with 9 bases between. In DNA form, the CDR3 reads TGTGCCAGCAGCCAATTAGCGGAAACAGATACGCAGTATTTT. It is translated as CASSQLAETDTQYF.

This chain links TRBV7-3 with TRBJ2-3; D unresolved. The CDR3 loop spans 14 amino acids. Trimming pared 5 bases from V and 1 base from J, leaving 10 bases between. Germline CDR1 reads SGHTA; CDR2 reads FQGTGA. The CDR3 loop is CASSGLSGTDTQYF. The CDR3, as DNA: TGTGCCAGCAGCGGGTTGAGCGGCACAGATACGCAGTATTTT.

V is TRBV5-4 and J is TRBJ2-2; 10 bases agree with TRBD2. The germline gives CDR1 SGHNT, CDR2 YYREEE (reference sequence). CDR3 size: 16 residues. The ends lost 0 bases at V and 4 bases at J; junction bases unmatched: 3. For the CDR3, the DNA is TGTGCCAGCAGCTTGGGGAGCGGGAGGGCCACCGGGGAGCTGTTTTTT. Amino acids: CASSLGSGRATGELFF. Together with reference TRBV5-4 and TRBJ2-2, the CDR3 gives the full variable domain: ETGVTQSPTHLIKTRGQQVTLRCSSQSGHNTVSWYQQALGQGPQFIFQYYREEENGRGNFPPRFSGLQFPNYSSELNVNALELDDSALYLCASSLGSGRATGELFFGEGSRLTVL.

The chain has TRBV4-2 and TRBJ1-2, with 7 bases lining up with TRBD1. The CDR3 runs 15 residues. Unmatched junction bases numbered 6, after V lost 3 bases and J lost 2 bases. Germline CDR1 is LGHNA and CDR2 is YNFKEQ. In DNA form, the CDR3 reads TGTGCCAGCAGCCAGGAACAGGGGACAAACTATGGCTACACCTTC. Protein: CASSQEQGTNYGYTF.

The chain links TRBV7-9 to TRBJ1-2; D might be TRBD1 (5 bases). V shed 3 bases and J shed 8 bases, with 16 bases lying between them. The CDR3 has 14 residues. Germline lookup yields CDR1 SEHNR and CDR2 FQNEAQ (reference sequence). The CDR3 nucleotides read TGTGCCAGCAGCTTGCAGGGCCCTTACGGAGGCTACACCTTC. Translation gives CASSLQGPYGGYTF.

The chain uses TRBV9 and TRBJ2-7; D is perhaps TRBD1 or TRBD2 (5 bases each). The CDR3 is 14 amino acids. The germline V gene encodes CDR1 SGDLS and CDR2 YYNGEE. Trimming took 2 bases from V and 0 from J, leaving 9 bases between them. The DNA of the CDR3 is TGTGCCAGCAGCGTGAGAGGGGACTCCTACGAGCAGTACTTC. Protein: CASSVRGDSYEQYF.

This rearrangement joins TRBV6-5 to TRBJ2-5; 7 bases agree with TRBD2. This CDR3 contains 14 residues. Germline CDR1 is MNHEY and CDR2 is SVGAGI. V lost 5 bases and J lost 4; bases outside the gene matches: 7. CDR3 coding DNA: TGTGCCAGCAGTCAAGCGGGGTTAGGAGAGACCCAGTACTTC. Amino acid sequence: CASSQAGLGETQYF.

The gene calls are TRBV5-8 and TRBJ1-2; D unresolved. The germline V and J ends were trimmed by 4 bases and 6 bases, with 13 bases remaining between them. The CDR3 is made up of 13 amino acids. Looked up from germline, CDR1 is SGHTS and CDR2 is YDEGEE. In DNA, the CDR3 is TGTGCCAGCAGCAGCTTCGGACCTAATGGCTACACCTTC. Encoded protein: CASSSFGPNGYTF.

This clone was seen a handful of times. The rearrangement links TRBV7-9 to TRBJ2-7; D is uncertain. CDR1 is SEHNR, CDR2 FQNEAQ, per germline (reference sequence). The CDR3 sequence is 13 residues long. V lost 6 bases and J 2 bases, leaving 11 bases between the germline ends. CDR3 protein: CASRPDTTYEQYF. Written as DNA, the CDR3 is TGTGCCAGCAGGCCTGACACTACCTACGAGCAGTACTTC.

The chain links TRBV19 to TRBJ1-5; a possible D gene is TRBD1 (5 bases). The CDR3 runs to 18 residues. The ends were cut back, 5 bases at V and 0 bases at J, with 20 bases in the middle. The germline V gene encodes CDR1 LNHDA and CDR2 SQIVND (reference sequence). CDR3 bases: TGTGCCAGTAGTCCGGAGGGACCGATTTTTAATAGCAATCAGCCCCAGCATTTT. Protein sequence: CASSPEGPIFNSNQPQHF.

This clone was recorded many times. The rearrangement joins TRBV28 to TRBJ1-1; D unresolved. V gave up 2 bases and J gave up 0 bases, with 13 bases separating them. The CDR3 loop spans 16 amino acids. The germline V gene has CDR1 MDHEN and CDR2 SYDVKM. The CDR3: CASSLTLRNLNTEAFF. DNA for the CDR3: TGTGCCAGCAGTTTAACCCTCCGGAACCTGAACACTGAAGCTTTCTTT.

Details on this clone: At the DNA level, this CDR3 is encoded by other sequences in the same sample as well. The gene calls are TRBV15 and TRBJ1-3; tentatively, D is TRBD1 (5 bases). Trimming shortened V by 5 bases and J by 1 base, and 9 bases separated the two germline ends. Germline V gene sequence: CDR1 LNHNV, CDR2 YYDKDF (reference sequence). This CDR3 region has 14 residues. The CDR3 DNA reads as TGTGCCACCAGCCCTGGGGGATCTGGAAACACCATATATTTT. It translates to CATSPGGSGNTIYF.

This clone was observed once. V gene TRBV5-6 combines with J gene TRBJ2-1, with TRBD1 matching over 9 bases. The germline gives CDR1 SGHDT, CDR2 YYEEEE. The CDR3 extends over 13 amino acids. J gave up 6 bases and V 6 bases, and 4 bases lay outside the gene matches. The CDR3 loop is CASTTGGFNEQFF. CDR3 nucleotides: TGTGCCAGCACCACAGGGGGCTTCAATGAGCAGTTCTTC.

The chain employs TRBV19 and TRBJ1-2; TRBD1 might be the D (6 bases). Germline V gene data show CDR1 as LNHDA and CDR2 as SQIVND (reference sequence). Between the trimmed V and J ends, which lost 5 bases and 2 bases, there was a span of 15 bases. The CDR3 loop spans 15 amino acids. Written as DNA, the CDR3 is TGTGCCAGTAGTTTTCCCCGGACAGCCAACTATGGCTACACCTTC. Translating it yields CASSFPRTANYGYTF. Combining the CDR3 with reference TRBV19 and TRBJ1-2 gives the whole variable domain DGGITQSPKYLFRKEGQNVTLSCEQNLNHDAMYWYRQDPGQGLRLIYYSQIVNDFQKGDIAEGYSVSREKKESFPLTVTSAQKNPTAFYLCASSFPRTANYGYTFGSGTRLTVV.

The chain recombines TRBV5-6 with TRBJ1-1; D is undetermined. Trimming removed 0 bases at V and 0 bases at J, with 3 bases between. CDR1 and CDR2 (germline): SGHDT, YYEEEE. The CDR3 spans 13 residues. Here the CDR3 DNA reads TGTGCCAGCAGCTTGGGGGTGAACACTGAAGCTTTCTTT. Amino acids: CASSLGVNTEAFF.

This rearrangement joins TRBV14 to TRBJ2-3; tentatively, D is TRBD1 (6 bases). The CDR3 is made up of 18 amino acids. In germline, CDR1 is SGHDN, CDR2 FVKESK. The V and J ends lost 0 bases and 0 bases respectively, with 16 bases between them. CDR3 residues: CASSQDRGSGGSTDTQYF. As DNA, the CDR3 is TGTGCCAGCAGCCAAGACAGGGGTTCTGGCGGGAGCACAGATACGCAGTATTTT.

This chain connects TRBV6-6 to TRBJ2-3, with TRBD2 matching over 8 bases. Trimming took 5 bases from V and 1 from J; bases not matched to a gene: 5. The V gene's germline CDR1 is MNHNY and CDR2 SVGAGI (reference sequence). The CDR3 has 15 residues. CDR3 residues: CASSHGTRGTDTQYF. DNA for the CDR3: TGTGCCAGCAGTCATGGGACTAGAGGCACAGATACGCAGTATTTT.

This chain connects TRBV25-1 to TRBJ1-1; TRBD1 matches at 8 bases. CDR1 and CDR2 (germline): MGHDK, SYGVNS. The length of the CDR3 is 15 residues. The V segment lost 3 bases and the J segment 5 bases; nucleotides outside the gene matches: 8. The CDR3 region has the DNA TGTGCCAGCAGTGACGCAGGACAGGGTCTAACTGAAGCTTTCTTT. This codes for CASSDAGQGLTEAFF. The whole variable domain, remainder taken from reference TRBV25-1 and TRBJ1-1, is EADIYQTPRYLVIGTGKKITLECSQTMGHDKMYWYQQDPGMELHLIHYSYGVNSTEKGDLSSESTVSRIRTEHFPLTLESARPSHTSQYLCASSDAGQGLTEAFFGQGTRLTVV.

The gene calls are TRBV19 and TRBJ1-2; 7 bases agree with TRBD1. The CDR3 sequence is 14 residues long. The J segment lost 7 bases and the V segment lost 5 bases, leaving 10 bases of the junction unmatched. CDR1 is LNHDA, CDR2 SQIVND, per germline (reference sequence). Here the CDR3 DNA reads TGTGCCAGTAGTGCAACAGGGGACGGCGTTGGCTACACCTTC. Translated: CASSATGDGVGYTF.

This rearrangement joins TRBV7-8 to TRBJ2-1, with D maybe TRBD2 (7 bases). Germline lookup yields CDR1 SGHVS and CDR2 FQNEAQ. The CDR3 length is 16 residues. V was trimmed by 6 bases and J by 7 bases, leaving 22 bases between them. CDR3 sequence (DNA): TGTGCCAGCAGTTGGAGGGCTAGCGGAGGGGGGAATGAGCAGTTCTTC. Translation: CASSWRASGGGNEQFF.

The gene calls are TRBV10-3 and TRBJ1-4; D is uncertain. Per germline, CDR1 ENHRY and CDR2 SYGVKD. The germline V and J ends were trimmed by 9 bases and 0 bases, with 8 bases remaining between them. This CDR3 spans 13 amino acids. CDR3 residues: CAMAGATNEKLFF. The CDR3 DNA follows: TGTGCCATGGCAGGAGCAACTAATGAAAAACTGTTTTTT.

V is TRBV4-2 and J is TRBJ2-4; tentative D call: TRBD1 (6 bases). Germline V gene lookup returns CDR1 LGHNA and CDR2 YNFKEQ. With 1 base removed from V and 9 bases from J, the gap between germline ends came to 13 bases. The CDR3 length is 14 residues. The CDR3 spells CASSQVQGYGIQYF. The CDR3, as DNA: TGTGCCAGCAGCCAAGTCCAGGGGTACGGCATTCAGTACTTC.

The chain carries TRBV9 and TRBJ2-7; D is perhaps TRBD2 (5 bases). V was pared by 0 bases and J by 0 bases, with 10 bases between. This CDR3 contains 15 residues. Germline V lookup: CDR1 SGDLS, CDR2 YYNGEE. The CDR3 DNA follows: TGTGCCAGCAGCGTAGGTTCCGGGGACTCCTACGAGCAGTACTTC. It codes for CASSVGSGDSYEQYF.

J is TRBJ2-3 and V is TRBV6-5; D gene unclear. V lost 5 bases and J lost 3, with 6 bases in between. CDR1 is MNHEY, CDR2 SVGAGI, per germline. The CDR3 length is 12 residues. CDR3 sequence (DNA): TGTGCCAGCAGTAGGACGACAGATACGCAGTATTTT. Residues: CASSRTTDTQYF.